Listed below are T cell receptor beta chains from one sample, sequenced in a study of blood T cell repertoires in COVID-19. The table came from immunoSEQ multiplex PCR; TCRdb's copy has only in-frame clones and leaves some out. The table lists 350,000 to 400,000 clones, about nine tenths of them singletons. Sequenced material: PBMCs or T cells enriched from blood (not recorded which). Receptors were obtained from a woman between 40 and 55 years old who had been exposed to COVID-19. The CDR3 runs from the conserved cysteine through the conserved F or W. The D gene is left open where the match is weak. Rows may omit the clone size; those that give it use once, few, many or a size class.

.	TRBV10-2	TRBJ1-2	.	CASSDFKGLDYGYTF	TGCGCCAGCAGTGATTTTAAGGGGCTGGACTATGGCTACACCTTC
.	TRBV7-3	TRBJ2-1	.	CASSSPLSGNEQFF	TGTGCCAGCAGCTCCCCCCTGTCGGGGAATGAGCAGTTCTTC
.	TRBV29-1	TRBJ1-4	.	CSVEWGRWPYLKANEKLFF	TGCAGCGTTGAATGGGGGCGATGGCCGTACCTCAAAGCCAATGAAAAACTGTTTTTT
.	TRBV5-1	TRBJ2-7	few	CASSSLMGAYEQYF	TGCGCCAGCAGCTCCTTAATGGGCGCCTACGAGCAGTACTTC
.	TRBV15	TRBJ2-3	.	CATSRVRRSLGTDTQYF	TGTGCCACCAGCAGAGTGCGTAGGAGTTTAGGTACAGATACGCAGTATTTT
TRBD1	TRBV9	TRBJ1-1	.	CASSPQTGEWTEAFF	TGTGCCAGCAGCCCCCAGACAGGGGAGTGGACTGAAGCTTTCTTT
.	TRBV5-4	TRBJ1-1	.	CASSHYGQNMNTEAFF	TGTGCCAGCAGCCACTATGGACAGAATATGAACACTGAAGCTTTCTTT
TRBD2	TRBV7-3	TRBJ2-1	.	CASGLAVSEQFF	TGTGCCAGCGGCCTAGCGGTGAGTGAGCAGTTCTTC
.	TRBV9	TRBJ1-2	.	CASSVVASPTNYGYTF	TGTGCCAGCAGCGTAGTGGCCAGTCCAACTAACTATGGCTACACCTTC
TRBD1	TRBV7-8	TRBJ1-2	.	CASSSLDRLELNLLPINYGYTF	TGTGCCAGCAGCTCGCTGGACAGGCTAGAGCTCAACCTACTACCGATTAACTATGGCTACACCTTC
.	TRBV18	TRBJ2-2	few	CASSPPPRAGTNTGELFF	TGTGCCAGCTCACCGCCTCCCAGGGCGGGGACTAACACCGGGGAGCTGTTTTTT
TRBD1	TRBV30	TRBJ1-2	.	CAWSVPGTGGYYGYTF	TGTGCCTGGAGTGTACCAGGGACAGGGGGCTACTATGGCTACACCTTC
.	TRBV7-9	TRBJ2-1	once	CATVEQFF	TGTGCCACGGTTGAGCAGTTCTTC
TRBD1	TRBV24-1	TRBJ1-5	.	CATSDSRQGSQPQHF	TGTGCCACCAGTGACTCCAGACAGGGTAGTCAGCCCCAGCATTTT
.	TRBV7-3	TRBJ1-1	.	CASRRDVMNTEAFF	TGTGCCAGCAGACGGGATGTTATGAACACTGAAGCTTTCTTT
.	TRBV11-2	TRBJ1-3	.	CASSRGVSGNTIYF	TGTGCCAGCAGTCGGGGGGTTTCGGGAAACACCATATATTTT
.	TRBV7-2	TRBJ2-7	.	CASSPTSYEQYF	TGTGCCAGCAGCCCTACTTCCTACGAGCAGTACTTC
TRBD2	TRBV9	TRBJ2-2	.	CASRSSGNTGELFF	TGTGCCAGCAGGTCTAGCGGGAACACCGGGGAGCTGTTTTTT
TRBD2	TRBV3-1/TRBV3-2	TRBJ2-7	once	CASSQTSGGAGEQYF	TGTGCCAGCAGCCAGACTAGCGGGGGGGCCGGGGAGCAGTACTTC
TRBD2	TRBV7-3	TRBJ2-7	.	CASSLGGRAYEQYF	TGTGCCAGCAGCTTGGGCGGGAGAGCCTACGAGCAGTACTTC